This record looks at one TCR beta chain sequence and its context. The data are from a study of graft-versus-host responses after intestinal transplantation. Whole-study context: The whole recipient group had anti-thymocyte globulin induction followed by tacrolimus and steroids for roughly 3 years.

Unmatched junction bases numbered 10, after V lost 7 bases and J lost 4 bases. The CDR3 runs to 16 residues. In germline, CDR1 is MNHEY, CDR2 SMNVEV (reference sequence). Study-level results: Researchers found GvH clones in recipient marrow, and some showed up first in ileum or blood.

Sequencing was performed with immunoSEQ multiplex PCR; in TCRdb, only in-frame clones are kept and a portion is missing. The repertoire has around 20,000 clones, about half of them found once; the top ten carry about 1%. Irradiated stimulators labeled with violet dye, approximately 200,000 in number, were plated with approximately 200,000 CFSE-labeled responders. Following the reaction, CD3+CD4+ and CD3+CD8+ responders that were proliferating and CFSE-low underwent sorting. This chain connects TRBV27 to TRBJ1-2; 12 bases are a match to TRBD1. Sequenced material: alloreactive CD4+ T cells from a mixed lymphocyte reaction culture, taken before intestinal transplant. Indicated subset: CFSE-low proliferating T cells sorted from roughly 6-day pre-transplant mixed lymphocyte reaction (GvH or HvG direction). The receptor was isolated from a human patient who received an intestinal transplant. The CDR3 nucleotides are TGTGCCAGCACCCCAGGGCCGGGACAGGGGGCCTATGGCTACACCTTC. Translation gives CASTPGPGQGAYGYTF.